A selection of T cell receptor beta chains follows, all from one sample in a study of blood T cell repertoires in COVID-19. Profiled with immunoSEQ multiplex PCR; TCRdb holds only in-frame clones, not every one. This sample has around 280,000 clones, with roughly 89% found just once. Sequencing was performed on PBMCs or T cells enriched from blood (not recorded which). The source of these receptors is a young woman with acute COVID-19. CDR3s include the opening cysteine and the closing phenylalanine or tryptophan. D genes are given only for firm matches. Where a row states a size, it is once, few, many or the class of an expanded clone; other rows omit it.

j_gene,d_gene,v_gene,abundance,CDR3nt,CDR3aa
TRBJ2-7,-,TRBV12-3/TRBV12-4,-,TGTGCCAGCAGTTTGCAGACCAGGTACGAGCAGTACTTC,CASSLQTRYEQYF
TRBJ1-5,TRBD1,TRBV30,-,TGTGCCTGGAGTGTACGGTATGGGACAGGGGCAGGACAGCCCCAGCATTTT,CAWSVRYGTGAGQPQHF
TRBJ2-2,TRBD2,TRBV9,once,TGTGCCAGCAGTGTTCTAATAGCGGGAGGGCCTGACGGGGAGCTGTTTTTT,CASSVLIAGGPDGELFF
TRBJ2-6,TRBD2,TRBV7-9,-,TGTGCCAGCAGCAGCGGGACTTCCCGCTCTGGGGCCAACGTCCTGACTTTC,CASSSGTSRSGANVLTF
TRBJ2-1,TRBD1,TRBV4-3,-,TGCGCCAGCAGCCAAGATCCGGACAGGGGAAGCTCCTACAATGAGCAGTTCTTC,CASSQDPDRGSSYNEQFF
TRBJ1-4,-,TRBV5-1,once,TGCGCCAGCAGCTTGGCCGGGGTCAGTGAAAAACTGTTTTTT,CASSLAGVSEKLFF
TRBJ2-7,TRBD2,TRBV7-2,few,TGTGCCAGCAGCTTGATCGCTCGCGGGAGCCACGAGCAGTACTTC,CASSLIARGSHEQYF
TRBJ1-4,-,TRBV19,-,TGTGCCAGTACTCCCGCGACGACAGGTGAAAAACTGTTTTTT,CASTPATTGEKLFF
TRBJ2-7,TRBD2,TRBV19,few,TGTGCCAGTAGTCCCAGGACTAGCGGGGCCTACGAGCAGTACTTC,CASSPRTSGAYEQYF
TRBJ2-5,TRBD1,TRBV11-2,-,TGTGCCAGCAGCCCGTGGGACAGGGTGGAGACCCAGTACTTC,CASSPWDRVETQYF
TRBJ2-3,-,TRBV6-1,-,TGTGCCAGCAGTGAAGCGCCCTACACAGATACGCAGTATTTT,CASSEAPYTDTQYF
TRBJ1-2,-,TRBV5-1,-,TGCGCCAGCAGCTTGGAACGGTATGGCTACACCTTC,CASSLERYGYTF
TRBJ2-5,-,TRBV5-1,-,TGCGCCAGCAGCTTAGGGGGCCAAGAGACCCAGTACTTC,CASSLGGQETQYF
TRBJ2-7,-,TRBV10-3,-,TGTGCCATCTTTGAACCCGGGACTGGCTCCTACGAGCAGTACTTC,CAIFEPGTGSYEQYF
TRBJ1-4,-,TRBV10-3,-,TGTGCCATCAGTGAGAGGGCAAGCGGGACTAATGAAAAACTGTTTTTT,CAISERASGTNEKLFF
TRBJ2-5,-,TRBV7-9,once,TGTGCCAGCAGCCCCCCTTCGGACACAGGGCGCCAAGAGACCCAGTACTTC,CASSPPSDTGRQETQYF
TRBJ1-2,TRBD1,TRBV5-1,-,TGCGCCAGCAGCTTGTCGACAGGGGATTATGGCTACACCTTC,CASSLSTGDYGYTF
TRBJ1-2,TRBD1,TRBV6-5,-,TGTGCCAGCAGTACCGGACAGGGATCTCTCTATGGCTACACCTTC,CASSTGQGSLYGYTF
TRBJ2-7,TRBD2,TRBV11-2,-,TGTGCCAGCAGCTTATCACGAAAAGGACTAGCGGGAGCTGGCCACGAGCAGTACTTC,CASSLSRKGLAGAGHEQYF
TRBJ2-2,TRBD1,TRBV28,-,TGTGCCAGCATGGGGACAGGGCTCCCCGGGGAGCTGTTTTTT,CASMGTGLPGELFF
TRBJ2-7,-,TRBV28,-,TGTGCCAGCGGTGAGGTTTTCAGCTCCTACGAGCAGTACTTC,CASGEVFSSYEQYF
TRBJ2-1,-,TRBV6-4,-,TGTGCCAGCAGTGACTCAAGCGACAATGAGCAGTTCTTC,CASSDSSDNEQFF
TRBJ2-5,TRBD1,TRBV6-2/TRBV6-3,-,TGTGCCAGCAGTCGTGGGACAGGGGGCTCGGGCCAAGAGACCCAGTACTTC,CASSRGTGGSGQETQYF
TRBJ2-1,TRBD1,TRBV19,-,TGTGCCAGTAGTATCCCTGGACAGGCCAATGAGCAGTTCTTC,CASSIPGQANEQFF
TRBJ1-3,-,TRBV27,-,TGTGCCAGCAGTTTATCCCGGGACACCTCTGGAAACACCATATATTTT,CASSLSRDTSGNTIYF
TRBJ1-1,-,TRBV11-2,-,TGTGCCAGCAGCTTCTTAAGGGGGAACACTGAAGCTTTCTTT,CASSFLRGNTEAFF
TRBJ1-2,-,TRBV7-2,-,TGTGCCAGCAGCCCAGGGTTAGGGGGCTACACCTTC,CASSPGLGGYTF
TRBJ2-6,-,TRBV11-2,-,TGTGCCAGCAGCTTAGTGGCAGGGGCCGCTGGGGCCAACGTCCTGACTTTC,CASSLVAGAAGANVLTF
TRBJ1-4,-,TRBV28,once,TGTGCCAGCAGTTCCATTTATAAACTGACAGGTCATCCAACTAATGAAAAACTGTTTTTT,CASSSIYKLTGHPTNEKLFF
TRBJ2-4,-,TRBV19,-,TGTGCCAGTAGTATAGATCTATGGAGAGGCGAAAACATTCAGTACTTC,CASSIDLWRGENIQYF
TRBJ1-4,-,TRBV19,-,TGTGCCAGCTCCCTGAGGGGGATTAATGAAAAACTGTTTTTT,CASSLRGINEKLFF
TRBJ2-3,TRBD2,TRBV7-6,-,TGTGCCAGCAGCCAAACTAGCGCGGGGGAGCGATTAGGGATTATCACAGATACGCAGTATTTT,CASSQTSAGERLGIITDTQYF
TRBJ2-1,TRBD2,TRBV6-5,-,TGTGCCAGCAGTTCTAGTCCAGCGGGAGGCAATGAGCAGTTCTTC,CASSSSPAGGNEQFF
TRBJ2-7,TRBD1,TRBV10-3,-,TGTGCCATCAGTGGACAGGGGGCGCTTAACGAGCAGTACTTC,CAISGQGALNEQYF
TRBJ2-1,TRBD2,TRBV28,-,TGTGCCAGCAGTCCTACCCCGGGACTAGCGGGAAACAATGAGCAGTTCTTC,CASSPTPGLAGNNEQFF
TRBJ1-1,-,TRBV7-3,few,TGTGCCAGCAGCTCGGCCGGGACACTGTCTGGCACTGAAGCTTTCTTT,CASSSAGTLSGTEAFF
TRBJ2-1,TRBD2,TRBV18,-,TGTGCCAGCTCAACGTCCGTGGCTAGCGGGAAGGTCACGTTGAATGAGCAGTTCTTC,CASSTSVASGKVTLNEQFF
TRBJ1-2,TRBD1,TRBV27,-,TGTGCCAGCAGTTTTCGGACAGGGGGCCGAAATGGCTACACCTTC,CASSFRTGGRNGYTF
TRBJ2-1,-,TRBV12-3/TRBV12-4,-,TGTGCCAGCAGTTTAGCTGACAGGTGGCGGTTCTTC,CASSLADRWRFF
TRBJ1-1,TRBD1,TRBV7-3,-,TGTGCCAGCAGCTTAGTCCCGGGACAGGGAACAATGACTGAAGCTTTCTTT,CASSLVPGQGTMTEAFF
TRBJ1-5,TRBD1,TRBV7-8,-,TGTGCCAGCAGCTCAGACAGGGGAGGACAGCCCCAGCATTTT,CASSSDRGGQPQHF
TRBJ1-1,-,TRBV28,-,TGTGCCAGCAGTTTACTACAGGGTGAAGCTTTCTTT,CASSLLQGEAFF
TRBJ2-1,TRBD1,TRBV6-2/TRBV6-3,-,TGTGCCAGCAGCACCAGGGACAGGGGGCCCTACAATGAGCAGTTCTTC,CASSTRDRGPYNEQFF
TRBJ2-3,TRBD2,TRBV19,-,TGTGCCAGTAGTATAATAACTAGCGGGAGAGATACGCAGTATTTT,CASSIITSGRDTQYF
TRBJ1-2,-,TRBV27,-,TGTCTAGAAACGGGGGGCTACACCTTC,CLETGGYTF
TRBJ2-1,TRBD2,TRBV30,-,TGTGCCTGGAGTCGACTAGCGGGGGGGAATGAGCAGTTCTTC,CAWSRLAGGNEQFF